The sequence of this T cell receptor beta chain was determined in a study of T cells in Graves' hyperthyroidism and ophthalmopathy. The CDR3 length is 13 residues. CDR1 is SGHRS and CDR2 is YFSETQ in the germline V gene. V lost 4 bases and J lost 4, with 11 bases in between. Remarks on this clonotype: Its cognate antigen is unknown. It may be a read error: a sequence one base away is much more abundant.

A Clinical Activity Score of at least 3, a NOSPECS grade of at least 4 and a duration under 3 months were recorded in the ophthalmopathy patients. Study results and limitations: Blood also carried most thyroid clonotypes expanded above 0.001.

TCR beta CDR3 regions were amplified from RNA transcripts. Using the HTBI primer set, a first-round RT-PCR was run on the TCR CDR3. A single record per CDR3 protein comes from TCRdb applying MiXCR to the multiplex PCR reads. This sample has 530,000 or so distinct CDR3 sequences, with roughly a sixth found just once. The specimen was blood. This receptor was obtained from a woman in her late teens or twenties with Graves' ophthalmopathy. J is TRBJ1-2 and V is TRBV5-1; TRBD1 might be the D (5 bases). DNA for the CDR3: TGCGCCAGCAGCGCGTGGGACGGCTATGGCTACACCTTC. Translating it yields CASSAWDGYGYTF.